This TCR beta chain was sequenced in a study of control samples from healthy donors and cancer patients. Per the germline V gene, CDR1 is KGHSH and CDR2 is LQKENI. The CDR3 is 14 residues long. V gave up 6 bases and J gave up 6 bases; unmatched junction bases: 8. Assay used: immunoSEQ multiplex PCR; TCRdb lists only in-frame clones, some missing. The sample carries some 100,000 clones, more than 85% recorded once. What was sequenced was blood. The V gene is TRBV18, the J gene TRBJ2-3, with 8 bases that match TRBD2. This clonotype was obtained from a woman in her forties or fifties in good health. The CDR3 DNA follows: TGTGCCAGCTCCCGGGGGGGCTCGGCGGATACGCAGTATTTT. Protein: CASSRGGSADTQYF.